One sample yielded the 20 T cell receptor beta chains listed below, sequenced in a study of blood T cell repertoires in COVID-19. Using immunoSEQ multiplex PCR, the repertoire was profiled, and TCRdb retains in-frame clones only, with some absent. The repertoire consists of over 250,000 clones, with roughly 88% occurring once and the leading ten covering approximately 10%. Sequenced sample: peripheral blood. Receptors originate from a woman aged 70-85 years with acute or convalescent COVID-19.

This chain links TRBV5-1 with TRBJ1-1; D may be TRBD1 (6 bases). Germline CDR1 SGHRS, CDR2 YFSETQ. V lost 7 bases and J lost 0, with 10 bases in between. CDR3 length: 13 amino acids. As DNA, the CDR3 is TGCGCCAGCCGACAGGCGTTGAACACTGAAGCTTTCTTT. Translating it yields CASRQALNTEAFF.

CDR3 in DNA: TGCGCCAGCAGCTTGGGGGGACAGGTGCTGAACACCGGGGAGCTGTTTTTT. Translation gives CASSLGGQVLNTGELFF. The chain employs TRBV5-1 and TRBJ2-2; TRBD1 matches at 8 bases. V shed 0 bases and J 1 base; nucleotides not matched to a gene: 5. Germline V gives CDR1 SGHRS, CDR2 YFSETQ. The length of the CDR3 is 17 residues.

This clone was seen only a few times. The chain links TRBV18 to TRBJ1-1, with 7 nucleotides matching TRBD1. The V gene's germline CDR1 is KGHSH and CDR2 LQKENI. The CDR3 totals 15 residues. The ends lost 1 base at V and 2 bases at J; junction bases unmatched: 4. The CDR3 region is CASSPRGGYNTEAFF. The CDR3 coding sequence is TGTGCCAGCTCACCACGAGGGGGCTATAACACTGAAGCTTTCTTT.

This sequence joins TRBV7-9 and TRBJ2-5; 10 positions agree with TRBD1. Per germline, CDR1 SEHNR and CDR2 FQNEAQ (reference sequence). This CDR3 comprises 15 residues. Trimming took 5 bases from V and 4 from J; bases not matched to a gene: 7. The CDR3 sequence: CASSPGTGVGETQYF. CDR3 DNA sequence: TGTGCCAGCAGCCCCGGGACAGGGGTTGGAGAGACCCAGTACTTC.

V usage is TRBV3-1 (or the pseudogene TRBV3-2) and J usage is TRBJ1-1; 8 nucleotides align to TRBD1. J was trimmed by 6 bases and V by 4 bases; bases with no gene match: 13. The CDR3 contains 16 residues. Germline V gene sequence: CDR1 LGHDT, CDR2 YNNKEL (reference sequence). The CDR3 sequence is CASSLSGGVGRSEAFF. The CDR3 nucleotides are TGTGCCAGCAGCCTTTCAGGGGGCGTAGGGCGTTCTGAAGCTTTCTTT.

This chain joins TRBV19 and TRBJ1-3, with a possible D match to TRBD1 (5 bases). V lost 5 bases, J lost 0 bases, and 17 bases lay in between. This CDR3 is 17 amino acids long. The germline gives CDR1 LNHDA, CDR2 SQIVND (reference sequence). The CDR3 coding sequence is TGTGCCAGTAGTGAAACAGGAGCCACCTACTCTGGAAACACCATATATTTT. It translates to CASSETGATYSGNTIYF. Full variable domain (missing parts from reference TRBV19 and TRBJ1-3): DGGITQSPKYLFRKEGQNVTLSCEQNLNHDAMYWYRQDPGQGLRLIYYSQIVNDFQKGDIAEGYSVSREKKESFPLTVTSAQKNPTAFYLCASSETGATYSGNTIYFGEGSWLTVV.

The chain has TRBV10-3 and TRBJ1-6; 7 positions match TRBD1. V trimming: 4 bases; J trimming: 10 bases; junction bases outside the gene matches: 4. Germline V CDR1 and CDR2: ENHRY, SYGVKD. There are 13 residues in the CDR3. Here the CDR3 reads CAISAGGGSPLHF. DNA of the CDR3: TGTGCCATCAGTGCAGGGGGAGGATCACCCCTCCACTTT.

This sequence joins TRBV3-1 (or the pseudogene TRBV3-2) and TRBJ1-6; D gene uncertain. CDR1 and CDR2 from the germline V gene are LGHDT and YNNKEL (reference sequence). The CDR3 is 13 residues long. Deletions cut 1 base from V and 8 bases from J, with 6 bases between. The CDR3 spells CASSQVSDSPLHF. The CDR3 bases are TGTGCCAGCAGCCAAGTTTCCGATTCACCCCTCCACTTT.

This chain joins TRBV24-1 and TRBJ2-2, with TRBD1 matching over 9 bases. Germline CDR1 KGHDR, CDR2 SFDVKD. This CDR3 has 15 residues. V was clipped by 7 bases and J by 1 base; unmatched bases: 3. CDR3 amino acids: CATRGTGRNTGELFF. The CDR3 DNA reads as TGTGCCACCAGGGGGACAGGGAGGAACACCGGGGAGCTGTTTTTT.

CDR3 nucleotides: TGTGCCAGCACTCGGACATTGTTTTCACCCCTCCACTTT. This translates into CASTRTLFSPLHF. The V gene is TRBV2, the J gene TRBJ1-6, with TRBD1 as a possible D gene (5 bases). The CDR3 sequence is 13 residues long. Germline lookup yields CDR1 SNHLY and CDR2 FYNNEI. The ends were cut back, 7 bases at V and 9 bases at J, with 13 bases in the middle.

This clone was seen a few times. The chain combines TRBV11-2 with TRBJ1-1; no reliable D call. This CDR3 comprises 15 residues. Trimming shortened V by 1 base and J by 4 bases, and 13 bases separated the two germline ends. The germline CDR1 and CDR2 sequences are SGHAT and FQNNGV. Here the CDR3 DNA reads TGTGCCAGCAGCTTAGGGTCGGGAGGGAGCACTGAAGCTTTCTTT. As protein: CASSLGSGGSTEAFF.

The chain carries TRBV7-9 and TRBJ1-2, with D tentatively TRBD1 (6 bases). The CDR3 extends over 15 amino acids. With 2 bases removed from V and 2 bases from J, the gap between germline ends came to 12 bases. Germline CDR1 SEHNR, CDR2 FQNEAQ (reference sequence). CDR3 sequence reads: CASSLQGRANYGYTF. The CDR3 DNA reads TGTGCCAGCAGCTTACAGGGGAGAGCCAACTATGGCTACACCTTC.

The chain employs TRBV3-1 (or the pseudogene TRBV3-2) and TRBJ1-2; TRBD1 matches 9 bases. V lost 3 bases and J lost 6; bases outside the gene matches: 5. In germline, CDR1 is LGHDT, CDR2 YNNKEL (reference sequence). This CDR3 region has 14 residues. The CDR3 DNA sequence: TGTGCCAGCAGCCACCGGACAGGGGAACATGGCTACACCTTC. This codes for CASSHRTGEHGYTF.

The J gene is TRBJ2-2, the V gene TRBV9, with 9 bases identical to TRBD1. The V gene's germline CDR1 is SGDLS and CDR2 YYNGEE. The CDR3 totals 16 residues. Trimming at V came to 0 bases and at J to 4 bases, leaving 4 bases not matched to a gene. The CDR3 reads CASSVVGQGFTGELFF. CDR3 in DNA: TGTGCCAGCAGCGTAGTGGGACAGGGCTTCACCGGGGAGCTGTTTTTT. Combining the CDR3 with reference TRBV9 and TRBJ2-2 gives the whole variable domain DSGVTQTPKHLITATGQRVTLRCSPRSGDLSVYWYQQSLDQGLQFLIQYYNGEERAKGNILERFSAQQFPDLHSELNLSSLELGDSALYFCASSVVGQGFTGELFFGEGSRLTVL.

There are a few counts of this clone. Other DNA sequences in this sample translate to the same CDR3. J is TRBJ1-6 and V is TRBV19; D not certain. The V end was cut by 3 bases, the J end by 7 bases, with 10 bases between. The CDR3 length is 14 residues. Germline V gene lookup returns CDR1 LNHDA and CDR2 SQIVND (reference sequence). The CDR3, as DNA: TGTGCCAGTAGTATCACCGGGGTAAATTCACCCCTCCACTTT. It yields the protein CASSITGVNSPLHF.

The V call is TRBV19, the J call TRBJ2-4; tentatively, D is TRBD1 (5 bases). V lost 5 bases and J 8 bases, leaving 13 bases between the germline ends. CDR1 and CDR2 (germline): LNHDA, SQIVND (reference sequence). The CDR3 runs to 13 residues. The CDR3 DNA sequence: TGTGCCAGTAGTGCGGCAGGGAAGGACATTCAGTACTTC. This translates into CASSAAGKDIQYF.

The rearrangement uses TRBV28 and TRBJ1-5; D is ambiguous. Trimming stripped 2 bases from V and 9 bases from J, with 8 bases between. Germline CDR1 reads MDHEN; CDR2 reads SYDVKM. The CDR3 extends over 12 amino acids. The CDR3, as DNA: TGTGCCAGCAGTTTACCACTCCTGCCCCAGCATTTT. Translating it yields CASSLPLLPQHF.

The rearrangement links TRBV5-1 to TRBJ1-2; no clear D. Germline values: CDR1 SGHRS, CDR2 YFSETQ. The CDR3 is made up of 14 amino acids. V lost 0 bases and J 2 bases, leaving 8 bases between the germline ends. CDR3 bases: TGCGCCAGCAGCTTGGACGCAGTGAACTATGGCTACACCTTC. It translates to CASSLDAVNYGYTF.

The sample holds one count of this clone. V is TRBV6-5 and J is TRBJ2-2; TRBD1 matches at 7 bases. The CDR3 totals 15 residues. Germline V gene sequence: CDR1 MNHEY, CDR2 SVGAGI. The J segment lost 1 base and the V segment lost 8 bases, leaving 7 bases of the junction unmatched. The CDR3 protein is CASLYRQGNTGELFF. CDR3 DNA: TGTGCCAGCCTTTACCGACAGGGGAACACCGGGGAGCTGTTTTTT.

The gene calls are TRBV12-3 or TRBV12-4 and TRBJ1-1; no reliable D call. This CDR3 has 13 amino acids. V lost 1 base and J lost 4, with 7 bases in between. CDR3 sequence: CASSLVVSTEAFF. The CDR3 DNA reads TGTGCCAGCAGTTTAGTCGTTAGCACTGAAGCTTTCTTT.